This T cell receptor beta chain was recorded in a study of blood T cell repertoires in COVID-19. Study in general: PBMCs, B-cell-depleted T cells, or T cells were the source of the cDNA or gDNA that made up the material.

In the study's own analysis: Amplification of reference gene primers was used by the study to estimate nucleated cell counts. The data were produced by immunoSEQ multiplex PCR, yet TCRdb's version contains in-frame clones alone and is incomplete. The V and J calls and clone size were taken over from that table, and D and trimming were inferred from the DNA. The profile shows over 30,000 clones, around 90% of them singletons. Germline lookup yields CDR1 MNHEY and CDR2 SVGAGI. The V end lost 0 bases, the J end lost 5 bases, and 11 bases lay between the germline ends. This CDR3 is 15 amino acids long. The rearrangement links TRBV6-5 to TRBJ1-3; D gene unclear. The origin of this receptor is a woman aged 70-85 years with active COVID-19. The sample consisted of peripheral blood. The CDR3 here is CASSYSRGHRNTIYF. In DNA form, the CDR3 reads TGTGCCAGCAGTTACTCGCGGGGTCATAGAAACACCATATATTTT.